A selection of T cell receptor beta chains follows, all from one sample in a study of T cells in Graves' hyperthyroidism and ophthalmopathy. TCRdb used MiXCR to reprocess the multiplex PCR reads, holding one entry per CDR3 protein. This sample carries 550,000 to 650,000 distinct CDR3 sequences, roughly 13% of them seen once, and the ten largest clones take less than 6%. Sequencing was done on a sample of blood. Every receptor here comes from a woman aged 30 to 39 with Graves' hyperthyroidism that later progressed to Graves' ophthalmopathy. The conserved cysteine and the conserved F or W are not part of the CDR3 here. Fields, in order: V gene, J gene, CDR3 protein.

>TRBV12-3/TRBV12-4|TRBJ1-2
ASTYILTGGDSYT
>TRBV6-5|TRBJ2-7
ASSLGLTPYEQY
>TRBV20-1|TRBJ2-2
SARDLTQGNLNTGELF
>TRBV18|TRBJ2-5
ASSPATAGIETQY
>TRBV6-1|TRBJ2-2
AIPLTGEYTGELF
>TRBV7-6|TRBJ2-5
ATQMGQTKY
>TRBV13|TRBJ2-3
ASSTQDQGAHTQY
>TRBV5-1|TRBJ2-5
ASSLERGETQY
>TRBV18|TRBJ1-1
ASPPQVNTEAF
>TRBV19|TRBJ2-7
ASSKGTETSYEQY
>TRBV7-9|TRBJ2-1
ASSPSWNSYNEQF
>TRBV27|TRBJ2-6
ASSPIGQGTGANVLT